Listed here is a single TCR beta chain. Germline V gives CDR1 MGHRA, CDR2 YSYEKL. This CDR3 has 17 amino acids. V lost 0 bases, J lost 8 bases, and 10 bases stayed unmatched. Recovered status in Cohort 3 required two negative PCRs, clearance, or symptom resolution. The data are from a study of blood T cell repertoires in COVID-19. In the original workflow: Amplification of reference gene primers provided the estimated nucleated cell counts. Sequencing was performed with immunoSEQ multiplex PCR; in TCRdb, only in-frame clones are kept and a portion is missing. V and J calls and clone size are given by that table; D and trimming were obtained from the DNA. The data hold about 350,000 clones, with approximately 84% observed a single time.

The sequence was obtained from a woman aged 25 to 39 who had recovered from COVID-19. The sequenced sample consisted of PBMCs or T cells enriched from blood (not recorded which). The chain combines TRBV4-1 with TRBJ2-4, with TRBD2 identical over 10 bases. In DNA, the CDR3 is TGCGCCAGCAGCCAAGATCACGAGCGGGAGGGCCAGGACATTCAGTACTTC. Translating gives CASSQDHEREGQDIQYF.